Below are 24 T cell receptor beta chains sequenced from a single sample in a study of CD8+ T cells in alopecia areata (dated by TCRdb to 2016 to 2019). The time point label of this sample denotes: about 25 weeks on oral tofacitinib. Taken with the paper, the label for treatment or condition translates to: oral pan-JAK inhibitor, 5-10 mg twice daily. The library was made by the immunoSEQ multiplex PCR assay. RNA was extracted from all samples and reverse transcribed into cDNA, which served as template for TCR sequencing. Not all clones reach the TCRdb copy of this immuneACCESS table, which keeps in-frame sequences only. Checked studies attribute under half of the gap to unresolved V genes and leave the rest unexplained. For this sample the table gives over 150,000 clones, of which more than 45% were detected only once. The top ten clonotypes cover more than 5.5% of the sample. The sequences come from CD4+ T cells sorted from blood, collected at week 24, from a patient treated with tofacitinib. These receptors came from a human donor with alopecia areata.

This clone appeared a single time. The chain links TRBV5-1 to TRBJ1-5, with D unclear. V gave up 4 bases and J gave up 7 bases, with 18 bases separating them. The CDR3 is made up of 15 amino acids. Looked up from germline, CDR1 is SGHRS and CDR2 is YFSETQ. The CDR3 DNA reads TGCGCCAGCAGCCTCTCTTGGGGAGGCGGGCAGCCCCAGCATTTT. Translation gives CASSLSWGGGQPQHF.

This clone showed up just a few times. The V gene is TRBV9, the J gene TRBJ2-7; D remains unclear. CDR1 and CDR2 from the germline V gene are SGDLS and YYNGEE. V gave up 0 bases and J gave up 5 bases, with 9 bases separating them. The CDR3 runs 13 residues. DNA for the CDR3: TGTGCCAGCAGCGTAGGAACAGACCACGAGCAGTACTTC. Its protein product is CASSVGTDHEQYF.

This clone was found once. At one of its ends the junction is not consistent with the germline gene, which may arise from a read error. This chain uses TRBV28 with TRBJ2-2; 10 bases agree with TRBD1. This CDR3 spans 17 amino acids. Germline V gene lookup returns CDR1 MDHEN and CDR2 SYDVKM. The CDR3 is CASNPNPGQGNSGELFF. CDR3 nucleotides: TGTGCCAGCAATCCGAACCCGGGACAGGGGAACTCCGGGGAGCTGTTTTTT.

This clone was detected only a few times. The CDR3 DNA is TGTGCCAGCAGTAGAGACAGGGAGAACACTGAAGCTTTCTTT. Amino acids: CASSRDRENTEAFF. The chain uses TRBV7-9 and TRBJ1-1; 7 nucleotides align to TRBD1. Germline CDR1 is SEHNR and CDR2 is FQNEAQ (reference sequence). V was clipped by 6 bases and J by 1 base; unmatched bases: 5. The CDR3 length is 14 residues. Using reference TRBV7-9 and TRBJ1-1 for the parts outside the CDR3, the full variable domain is DTGVSQNPRHKITKRGQNVTFRCDPISEHNRLYWYRQTLGQGPEFLTYFQNEAQLEKSRLLSDRFSAERPKGSFSTLEIQRTEQGDSAMYLCASSRDRENTEAFFGQGTRLTVV.

V gene TRBV7-8 combines with J gene TRBJ2-4, with 7 bases that match TRBD2. CDR1 SGHVS and CDR2 FQNEAQ come from the germline V gene. V gave up 5 bases and J gave up 0 bases; unmatched junction bases: 4. This CDR3 is built from 15 residues. The CDR3 sequence is CASSAREVAKNIQYF. The CDR3 nucleotides read TGTGCCAGCAGCGCACGGGAGGTAGCCAAAAACATTCAGTACTTC. Full variable domain (outside the CDR3, taken from reference TRBV7-8 and TRBJ2-4): GAGVSQSPRYKVAKRGQDVALRCDPISGHVSLFWYQQALGQGPEFLTYFQNEAQLDKSGLPSDRFFAERPEGSVSTLKIQRTQQEDSAVYLCASSAREVAKNIQYFGAGTRLSVL.

The chain has TRBV2 and TRBJ2-7; possibly TRBD1 for D (5 bases). The germline gives CDR1 SNHLY, CDR2 FYNNEI. The CDR3 sequence is 15 residues long. Trimming removed 1 base at V and 3 bases at J, with 13 bases between. Written as DNA, the CDR3 is TGTGCCAGCAGTGAAGAAGGGGCCCACGGCTACGAGCAGTACTTC. It is translated as CASSEEGAHGYEQYF.

The rearrangement joins TRBV25-1 to TRBJ1-5; a possible D gene is TRBD1 (5 bases). CDR3 length: 12 residues. The germline V gene has CDR1 MGHDK and CDR2 SYGVNS. Trimming stripped 10 bases from V and 5 bases from J, with 12 bases between. This chain's CDR3 is CATATGDQPQHF. The DNA for the CDR3 is TGTGCCACCGCTACGGGGGATCAGCCCCAGCATTTT.

The V call is TRBV5-6, the J call TRBJ2-7; 12 bases agree with TRBD2. The V segment lost 5 bases and the J segment 3 bases; nucleotides outside the gene matches: 3. The CDR3 is made up of 14 amino acids. Germline V gene sequence: CDR1 SGHDT, CDR2 YYEEEE. The CDR3: CASSSSGGDYEQYF. As DNA, the CDR3 is TGTGCCAGCAGTTCTAGCGGGGGGGACTACGAGCAGTACTTC.

This clone was observed a handful of times. This chain uses TRBV30 with TRBJ2-3; the match to TRBD2 covers 12 bases. Unmatched junction bases numbered 15, after V lost 8 bases and J lost 0 bases. In germline, CDR1 is GTSNPN, CDR2 SVGIG (reference sequence). The length of the CDR3 is 18 residues. CDR3 nucleotides: TGTGCCGTAACCCTGGACTCCGGACTAGCGGGGAGCACAGATACGCAGTATTTT. It codes for CAVTLDSGLAGSTDTQYF. Full variable domain (outside the CDR3, taken from reference TRBV30 and TRBJ2-3): SQTIHQWPATLVQPVGSPLSLECTVEGTSNPNLYWYRQAAGRGLQLLFYSVGIGQISSEVPQNLSASRPQDRQFILSSKKLLLSDSGFYLCAVTLDSGLAGSTDTQYFGPGTRLTVL.

This chain uses TRBV9 with TRBJ2-7, with D unresolved. Germline assignment: CDR1 SGDLS and CDR2 YYNGEE. V lost 3 bases and J 7 bases, leaving 20 bases between the germline ends. The CDR3 totals 15 residues. The CDR3 DNA follows: TGTGCCAGCAGCGCGACGATGGACCCAAGCCGGGAGCAGTACTTC. Amino acid sequence: CASSATMDPSREQYF.

J is TRBJ1-2 and V is TRBV4-1, with TRBD1 matching 11 bases. V lost 2 bases and J lost 7; bases outside the gene matches: 6. This CDR3 is 15 amino acids long. Germline assignment: CDR1 MGHRA and CDR2 YSYEKL. CDR3 DNA sequence: TGCGCCAGCAGCCAAACCGGGACAGGGGGGTTTGGCTACACCTTC. Protein sequence: CASSQTGTGGFGYTF.

V is TRBV14 and J is TRBJ1-1, with a tentative D call TRBD1 (5 bases). The V end lost 5 bases, the J end lost 1 base, and 11 bases lay between the germline ends. The CDR3 is made up of 14 amino acids. CDR1 and CDR2 from the germline V gene are SGHDN and FVKESK. CDR3 DNA sequence: TGTGCCAGCAGCTACGGGACGGGGAACACTGAAGCTTTCTTT. The encoded protein is CASSYGTGNTEAFF.

Judged by abundance, this clone is medium-sized. This chain uses TRBV4-3 with TRBJ2-3, with 9 bases fitting TRBD2. This CDR3 spans 16 amino acids. V was clipped by 1 base and J by 0 bases; unmatched bases: 2. Germline CDR1 is LGHNA and CDR2 is YSLEER. The CDR3 bases are TGCGCCAGCAGCCAAGGAAGCGGGAGGAGCACAGATACGCAGTATTTT. Translating it yields CASSQGSGRSTDTQYF.

This clone was seen a few times. The rearrangement links TRBV5-4 to TRBJ2-7, with TRBD1 matching 7 bases. This CDR3 has 15 amino acids. Germline lookup yields CDR1 SGHNT and CDR2 YYREEE (reference sequence). After removal of 0 bases from V and 1 base from J, the junction contained 4 bases not matched to a gene. The CDR3 here is CASSLAGTDSYEQYF. The DNA for the CDR3 is TGTGCCAGCAGCTTGGCCGGGACAGATTCCTACGAGCAGTACTTC.

The chain has TRBV10-3 and TRBJ1-2, with a tentative D call TRBD1 (5 bases). Trimming took off 10 bases at V and 3 bases at J, with 6 bases between the two ends. Germline loops: CDR1 ENHRY, CDR2 SYGVKD. CDR3 size: 10 residues. CDR3 coding DNA: TGTGCCAGCAGGGACTATGGCTACACCTTC. This gives the protein CASRDYGYTF.

The V and J genes are TRBV29-1 and TRBJ2-4; D might be TRBD2 (6 bases). V lost 5 bases and J 0 bases, leaving 17 bases between the germline ends. The CDR3 is made up of 16 amino acids. Germline CDR1 and CDR2: SQVTM and ANQGSEA. The CDR3 is CSVRSGQGLAKNIQYF. For the CDR3, the DNA is TGCAGCGTTCGAAGCGGGCAGGGCTTAGCCAAAAACATTCAGTACTTC.

The chain has TRBV5-1 and TRBJ2-1; either TRBD1 or TRBD2 may fit D (6 bases each). Per the germline V gene, CDR1 is SGHRS and CDR2 is YFSETQ. V was pared by 0 bases and J by 5 bases, with 18 bases between. The CDR3 loop spans 17 amino acids. The CDR3 DNA reads as TGCGCCAGCAGCTTGGCCGTGGGAGCGAGGGGGGACAATGAGCAGTTCTTC. Protein: CASSLAVGARGDNEQFF.

J is TRBJ2-5 and V is TRBV9; no definite D call. The CDR3 is 14 residues long. Germline V CDR1 and CDR2: SGDLS, YYNGEE. Trimming shortened V by 0 bases and J by 7 bases, and 13 bases separated the two germline ends. DNA for the CDR3: TGTGCCAGCAGCGTAGCGGTAGGCCCCGCGACCCAGTACTTC. It is translated as CASSVAVGPATQYF.

This clone has only a few counts. V is TRBV5-1 and J is TRBJ2-7, with D perhaps being TRBD1 or TRBD2 (5 bases each). The germline V and J ends were trimmed by 5 bases and 5 bases, with 20 bases remaining between them. The CDR3 totals 15 residues. Germline V gene lookup returns CDR1 SGHRS and CDR2 YFSETQ. The CDR3 loop is CASSGLGTEGHEQYF. CDR3 nucleotide sequence: TGCGCCAGCAGTGGGCTGGGGACCGAAGGACACGAGCAGTACTTC.

J is TRBJ2-7 and V is TRBV9, with 9 nucleotides matching TRBD1. CDR1 is SGDLS, CDR2 YYNGEE, per germline. The junction had 3 bases not matched to a gene; V was cut back by 0 bases and J by 2 bases. The CDR3 covers 15 residues. The CDR3 loop is CASSVAGTGTYEQYF. Here the CDR3 DNA reads TGTGCCAGCAGCGTAGCAGGGACAGGGACCTACGAGCAGTACTTC.

The chain employs TRBV9 and TRBJ2-7, with D unresolved. Germline V CDR1 and CDR2: SGDLS, YYNGEE. The CDR3 length is 13 residues. Trimming pared 5 bases from V and 0 bases from J, leaving 9 bases between. The chain's CDR3 is CASSSRSSYEQYF. The CDR3 DNA follows: TGTGCCAGCAGTTCCAGGAGCTCCTACGAGCAGTACTTC.

V and J are TRBV10-3 and TRBJ2-7; D is possibly TRBD2 (7 bases). V was clipped by 6 bases and J by 2 bases, with 14 bases between them. Germline V CDR1 and CDR2: ENHRY, SYGVKD. The CDR3 has 14 residues. The CDR3 DNA reads TGTGCCATCAGGAAACAGGGAGGGGCCTACGAGCAGTACTTC. The encoded protein is CAIRKQGGAYEQYF.

This chain uses TRBV30 with TRBJ1-2, with D possibly being TRBD1 (6 bases). This CDR3 has 13 amino acids. Between the trimmed V and J ends, which lost 5 bases and 4 bases, there was a span of 14 bases. Germline values: CDR1 GTSNPN, CDR2 SVGIG (reference sequence). CDR3 amino acids: CAWRDTYAYGYTF. CDR3 coding DNA: TGTGCCTGGCGGGACACCTACGCCTATGGCTACACCTTC. Full variable domain (outside the CDR3, taken from reference TRBV30 and TRBJ1-2): SQTIHQWPATLVQPVGSPLSLECTVEGTSNPNLYWYRQAAGRGLQLLFYSVGIGQISSEVPQNLSASRPQDRQFILSSKKLLLSDSGFYLCAWRDTYAYGYTFGSGTRLTVV.

Only a few counts were recorded for this clone. The gene calls are TRBV7-3 and TRBJ2-7; D is possibly TRBD1 (5 bases). The germline V gene encodes CDR1 SGHTA and CDR2 FQGTGA. The V and J ends lost 5 bases and 6 bases respectively, with 14 bases between them. CDR3 length: 13 amino acids. This CDR3 reads CASSPSRDSEQYF. As DNA, the CDR3 is TGTGCCAGCAGCCCCAGCAGGGATTCCGAGCAGTACTTC.